Below are 21 T cell receptor beta chains sequenced from a single sample in a study of OX40 agonist ivuxolimab in advanced cancers. The data were produced by immunoSEQ multiplex PCR, yet TCRdb's version contains in-frame clones alone and is incomplete. The repertoire holds about 140,000 clones, with under 95% as singletons. Source: CD4+ or CD8+ T cells sorted from blood, taken in a trial of the OX40 agonist ivuxolimab. Source of these receptors: an adult with an advanced solid tumor such as melanoma, head and neck, liver or kidney cancer.

This sequence joins TRBV6-1 and TRBJ2-1; D unresolved. V lost 2 bases, J lost 0 bases, and 11 bases lay in between. The CDR3 length is 16 residues. CDR1 is MNHNS, CDR2 SASEGT, per germline. CDR3: CASSESRASSYNEQFF. CDR3 DNA: TGTGCCAGCAGTGAAAGTCGGGCGAGCTCCTACAATGAGCAGTTCTTC.

The gene calls are TRBV6-6 and TRBJ1-4; a possible D gene is TRBD1 (5 bases). Germline CDR1 MNHNY, CDR2 SVGAGI (reference sequence). Trimming took 6 bases from V and 8 from J, leaving 13 bases between them. CDR3 length equals 13 residues. For the CDR3, the DNA is TGTGCCAGCAGGGGGTCGGGGACGGAAAAACTGTTTTTT. Translating gives CASRGSGTEKLFF.

This chain uses TRBV19 with TRBJ2-7, with 12 bases aligning to TRBD1. This CDR3 comprises 15 residues. Germline V gene data show CDR1 as LNHDA and CDR2 as SQIVND (reference sequence). J was trimmed by 5 bases and V by 5 bases; bases with no gene match: 7. CDR3 amino acids: CASSAWDRGRDEQYF. CDR3 coding DNA: TGTGCCAGTAGTGCCTGGGACAGGGGGCGCGACGAGCAGTACTTC.

The chain carries TRBV4-1 and TRBJ1-1, with D possibly being TRBD1 (5 bases). Trimming left V 0 bases short and J 11 bases short, with 16 bases between. The length of the CDR3 is 14 residues. CDR1 and CDR2 from the germline V gene are MGHRA and YSYEKL. This CDR3 reads CASSQDPQGGTAFF. In DNA, the CDR3 is TGCGCCAGCAGCCAAGACCCTCAGGGAGGTACGGCTTTCTTT.

The chain has TRBV5-1 and TRBJ1-2; TRBD1 might be the D (6 bases). Trimming pared 0 bases from V and 7 bases from J, leaving 10 bases between. Germline V CDR1 and CDR2: SGHRS, YFSETQ. The CDR3 has 13 amino acids. The CDR3 loop reads CASSLDRESGYTF. The CDR3 coding sequence is TGCGCCAGCAGCTTGGACAGGGAGAGTGGCTACACCTTC.

The V gene is TRBV7-9, the J gene TRBJ2-5; D unclear. The V gene's germline CDR1 is SEHNR and CDR2 FQNEAQ (reference sequence). V lost 0 bases to trimming and J lost 4 bases, with 9 bases between them. The CDR3 has 14 residues. The CDR3 DNA sequence: TGTGCCAGCAGCTTAGCGGGGTCAATAGAGACCCAGTACTTC. Its protein is CASSLAGSIETQYF.

The chain recombines TRBV11-1 with TRBJ1-5; 9 bases line up with TRBD1. From germline, CDR1 is SGHAT and CDR2 FQDESV (reference sequence). This CDR3 is built from 13 residues. With 5 bases clipped from V and 7 bases from J, the junction kept 3 bases outside the gene matches. Here the CDR3 reads CASSADRGQPQHF. The CDR3 DNA reads TGTGCCAGCAGCGCGGACAGGGGCCAGCCCCAGCATTTT.

V usage is TRBV6-1 and J usage is TRBJ1-3; perhaps TRBD1 as D (6 bases). Germline assignment: CDR1 MNHNS and CDR2 SASEGT. V lost 2 bases to trimming and J lost 3 bases, with 14 bases between them. The CDR3 consists of 16 residues. This chain's CDR3 is CASSEYWGAGGNTIYF. CDR3 bases: TGTGCCAGCAGTGAATATTGGGGGGCCGGTGGAAACACCATATATTTT.

V gene TRBV28 combines with J gene TRBJ1-2; no reliable D call. V was cut by 6 bases and J by 5 bases, with 16 bases left in between. The germline gives CDR1 MDHEN, CDR2 SYDVKM. This CDR3 comprises 14 residues. CDR3 residues: CASRSRETLYGYTF. The CDR3 region has the DNA TGTGCCAGCAGAAGTAGAGAGACTTTGTATGGCTACACCTTC.

V and J are TRBV7-6 and TRBJ2-2, with 8 bases aligning to TRBD2. The germline V gene has CDR1 SGHVS and CDR2 FNYEAQ. V lost 6 bases to trimming and J lost 3 bases; unmatched junction nucleotides: 15. The CDR3 length is 18 residues. CDR3 DNA: TGTGCCAGCAGGTCCCTGGGAGGAGCGGGAGACTACACCGGGGAGCTGTTTTTT. Its protein product is CASRSLGGAGDYTGELFF.

The chain joins TRBV6-6 to TRBJ2-7; 8 nucleotides agree with TRBD2. The CDR3 has 15 residues. J gave up 0 bases and V 6 bases, and 7 bases lay outside the gene matches. Germline CDR1 and CDR2: MNHNY and SVGAGI (reference sequence). The CDR3 sequence is CASRRAGARSYEQYF. The CDR3 coding sequence is TGTGCCAGCAGGCGAGCGGGAGCTCGCTCCTACGAGCAGTACTTC.

This clone was observed a single time. The genes are TRBV28 and TRBJ2-5; the match to TRBD1 covers 8 bases. Germline-derived CDR1 and CDR2 are MDHEN and SYDVKM. The trim removed 3 bases at V and 5 bases at J, leaving 8 bases unmatched. This CDR3 contains 15 residues. This CDR3 reads CASSFTGGDYETQYF. In DNA form, the CDR3 reads TGTGCCAGCAGTTTCACAGGGGGAGATTATGAGACCCAGTACTTC.

The V call is TRBV21-1, the J call TRBJ1-4; TRBD1, the table's D call, lacks a check against the DNA. TRBV21-1 is annotated as a pseudogene. CDR3 length: 16 residues. In nucleotides, the CDR3 is TGTGCCAGCAGCAAACCGGGGCAGGGGGTCGATGAAAAACTGTTTTTT. Translated, it gives CASSKPGQGVDEKLFF.

The J gene is TRBJ1-2, the V gene TRBV18, with D tentatively TRBD1 (6 bases). This CDR3 spans 14 amino acids. V was shortened by 1 base and J by 3 bases, with 9 bases between the two germline ends. Germline V lookup: CDR1 KGHSH, CDR2 LQKENI. In DNA, the CDR3 is TGTGCCAGCTCACCACAGGGGGTGGACTATGGCTACACCTTC. Translating gives CASSPQGVDYGYTF.

This chain joins TRBV4-1 and TRBJ1-5; a weak D match, TRBD1 (6 bases). The CDR3 is made up of 14 amino acids. The germline V gene encodes CDR1 MGHRA and CDR2 YSYEKL. Trimming shortened V by 0 bases and J by 6 bases, and 9 bases separated the two germline ends. The CDR3 sequence: CASSQDLGAQPQHF. The CDR3 coding sequence is TGCGCCAGCAGCCAAGATTTGGGGGCTCAGCCCCAGCATTTT.

This chain uses TRBV4-1 with TRBJ2-1, with no clear D. Germline V gene lookup returns CDR1 MGHRA and CDR2 YSYEKL. V lost 1 base and J lost 0, with 10 bases in between. CDR3 length: 16 amino acids. This chain's CDR3 is CASSQGQAFSYNEQFF. DNA for the CDR3: TGCGCCAGCAGCCAAGGTCAGGCGTTCTCCTACAATGAGCAGTTCTTC.

This chain uses TRBV6-1 with TRBJ2-5, with 7 positions matching TRBD2. This CDR3 is built from 13 residues. Trimming removed 6 bases from V and 5 bases from J; junction bases left unmatched: 6. Germline V CDR1 and CDR2: MNHNS, SASEGT. The CDR3 loop reads CASSSQGGETQYF. DNA for the CDR3: TGTGCCAGCAGCTCCCAGGGAGGGGAGACCCAGTACTTC.

The chain couples TRBV5-6 to TRBJ2-3, with 7 bases that match TRBD1. The V gene end was trimmed by 0 bases and the J gene end by 4 bases; junction bases not matched to a gene: 2. Germline V lookup: CDR1 SGHDT, CDR2 YYEEEE. The CDR3 sequence is 14 residues long. The CDR3 DNA follows: TGTGCCAGCAGCTTGGAGGGGGCGTCAGATACGCAGTATTTT. Encoded protein: CASSLEGASDTQYF.

The V gene is TRBV18, the J gene TRBJ2-7, with TRBD1 identical over 9 bases. The J segment lost 3 bases and the V segment lost 3 bases, leaving 6 bases of the junction unmatched. The CDR3 consists of 15 residues. Germline CDR1 KGHSH, CDR2 LQKENI. The CDR3 spells CASSPGTGTRYEQYF. The CDR3 DNA sequence: TGTGCCAGCTCACCCGGGACAGGGACCCGCTACGAGCAGTACTTC.

CDR3 bases: TGTGCCACCAAGGGACTAGCTCCATCCTACGAGCAGTACTTC. Its translation is CATKGLAPSYEQYF. J is TRBJ2-7 and V is TRBV28; TRBD2 agrees at 9 bases. V lost 10 bases to trimming and J lost 1 base; unmatched junction nucleotides: 8. The CDR3 is 14 residues long. Germline V gene sequence: CDR1 MDHEN, CDR2 SYDVKM.

The gene calls are TRBV19 and TRBJ1-5; 8 bases align to TRBD1. Germline CDR1 and CDR2: LNHDA and SQIVND (reference sequence). This CDR3 contains 15 residues. After removal of 4 bases from V and 4 bases from J, the junction contained 6 bases not matched to a gene. The CDR3 region has the DNA TGTGCCAGTAGTAGGACAGGGCCCTTAAATCAGCCCCAGCATTTT. The encoded protein is CASSRTGPLNQPQHF.